This TCR beta chain derives from a study of breast tumors, draining lymph nodes, adjacent tissues. MiXCR, run by TCRdb on the multiplex PCR reads, gives a single entry per CDR3 protein. The sample has about 300,000 distinct CDR3 sequences, around 31% seen once. Germline loops: CDR1 SGHNT, CDR2 YYREEE (reference sequence). This CDR3 spans 16 amino acids. The V and J ends lost 0 bases and 7 bases, in that order; junction bases with no gene match: 8. Regarding this clonotype: Its antigen is unidentified.

Study conclusions and caveats: Tumor repertoires ranked between lymph nodes and nontumor tissue in diversity, with V and J gene preferences. Data only fit, rather than demonstrated, lymph node origin of most tumor T cells. The data were judged consistent with most tumor T cells coming from lymph node and expanding in tumor. Luminal-like breast cancer showed significantly higher tumor–nontumor repertoire similarity than basal-like.

Breast cancer patients provided tissue from their axillary draining lymph nodes. The V gene is TRBV5-4, the J gene TRBJ1-3; TRBD1 matches 9 bases. The specimen was axillary lymph node tissue. The TCR sequence derives from a female donor with breast cancer. Some clones in this sample may be carry-over from other donors' samples. CDR3 DNA sequence: TGTGCCAGCAGCTTGGAACAGGGGGCGGTTGGGAACACCATATATTTT. It codes for CASSLEQGAVGNTIYF.